The text below deals with one T cell receptor (beta chain). These data come from a study of blood T cell repertoires in COVID-19. Study-wide context: There were acute and convalescent COVID-19 samples, and they came from the United States, Italy and Spain.

J was trimmed by 4 bases and V by 1 base; bases with no gene match: 10. Germline values: CDR1 LGHNA, CDR2 YNFKEQ. The CDR3 covers 18 residues. Method: immunoSEQ multiplex PCR; TCRdb's copy keeps in-frame clones and lacks some. The table has roughly 200,000 clones, over 80% seen once. The sequenced material came from peripheral blood. The rearrangement links TRBV4-2 to TRBJ2-3; 11 bases are a match to TRBD2. The clonotype comes from a man aged 40-49 years with acute or convalescent COVID-19. The CDR3, as DNA: TGTGCCAGCAGCCAAGCGCTAGCGGGAGGATTATTCCCAGATACGCAGTATTTT. Protein: CASSQALAGGLFPDTQYF.